This T cell receptor (beta chain) was recovered during a study of T-cell memory formation after mild COVID-19. TCRdb re-called the 5' RACE reads with MiXCR, one entry per CDR3 protein. The data contain nearly 350,000 distinct CDR3 sequences, around 13% of them singletons. The CDR3 is 13 residues long. Trimming took 5 bases from V and 4 from J, leaving 11 bases between them. The germline CDR1 and CDR2 sequences are MGHRA and YSYEKL. The sample was PBMCs or a T cell subset sorted from them (not recorded which). This rearrangement joins TRBV4-1 to TRBJ1-1, with D maybe TRBD1 (5 bases). This clonotype was sampled from a man aged 18 to 29 who had mild COVID-19 (a few samples of this study predate the infection). Cell type and time point are not known. The DNA for the CDR3 is TGCGCCAGCAGCGGGGGATTGTTCACTGAAGCTTTCTTT. Translation: CASSGGLFTEAFF.